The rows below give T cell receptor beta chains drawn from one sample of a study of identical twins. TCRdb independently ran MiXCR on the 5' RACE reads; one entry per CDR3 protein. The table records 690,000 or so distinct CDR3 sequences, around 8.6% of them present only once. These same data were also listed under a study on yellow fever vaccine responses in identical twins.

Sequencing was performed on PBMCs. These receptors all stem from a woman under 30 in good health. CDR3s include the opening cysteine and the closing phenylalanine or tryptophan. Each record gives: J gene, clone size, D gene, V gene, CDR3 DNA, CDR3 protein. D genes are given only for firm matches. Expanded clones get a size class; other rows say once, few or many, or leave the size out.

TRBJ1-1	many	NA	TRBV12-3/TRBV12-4	TGTGCCAGCAGTTTAGCGATCAGGGTCACTGAAGCTTTCTTT	CASSLAIRVTEAFF
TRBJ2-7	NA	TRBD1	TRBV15	TGTGCCACCAGCAGACGGGACAGCCTTTCCTACGAGCAGTACTTC	CATSRRDSLSYEQYF
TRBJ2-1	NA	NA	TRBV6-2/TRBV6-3	TGTGCCAGCAGTTCAGGGGGGGGCAAATACAATGAGCAGTTCTTC	CASSSGGGKYNEQFF
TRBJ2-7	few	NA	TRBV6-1	TGTGCCAGCAGTGCCAGGGACAAAACGGGCTACGAGCAGTACTTC	CASSARDKTGYEQYF
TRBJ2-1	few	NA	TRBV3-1	TGTGCCAGCAGCCAAGTCGCAAATCGTAAGTTCTTC	CASSQVANRKFF
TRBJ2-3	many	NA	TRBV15	TGTGCCACCAGCAGAGCTAAAACAGGGTATGGAACAGATACGCAGTATTTT	CATSRAKTGYGTDTQYF
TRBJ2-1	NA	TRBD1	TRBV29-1	TGCAGCGTTGAAGTCGGGACAGGCGATGAGCAGTTCTTC	CSVEVGTGDEQFF
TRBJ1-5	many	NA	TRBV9	TGTGCCAGCAGCGAATGGGACACCAATCAGCCCCAGCATTTT	CASSEWDTNQPQHF
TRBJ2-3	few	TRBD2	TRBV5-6	TGTGCCAGCAGCTTGGCGATAGCGGGAGCAGATACGCAGTATTTT	CASSLAIAGADTQYF
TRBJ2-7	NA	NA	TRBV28	TGTGCCAGCAACCCGGACGGGTCTTATTACGAGCAGTACTTC	CASNPDGSYYEQYF
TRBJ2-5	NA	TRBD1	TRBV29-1	TGCAGCGTTGATTGGGGACAGGGGTTACAGACCCAGTACTTC	CSVDWGQGLQTQYF
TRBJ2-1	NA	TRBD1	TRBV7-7	TGTGCTAGCAGCCGTAGGGGGCGAAATGAGCAGTTCTTC	CASSRRGRNEQFF
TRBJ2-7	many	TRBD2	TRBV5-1	TGCGCCAGCAGCTTGACTAGCGGGATCTCCTACGAGCAGTACTTC	CASSLTSGISYEQYF
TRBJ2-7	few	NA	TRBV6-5	TGTGCCAGCAGTTACGTGGGGGGGCCAGTCGAGCAGTACTTC	CASSYVGGPVEQYF
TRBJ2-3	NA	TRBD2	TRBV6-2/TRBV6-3	TGTGCCAGCAGCCACCCTATCTCTAGCGGGAGTCTACCCACAGATACGCAGTATTTT	CASSHPISSGSLPTDTQYF
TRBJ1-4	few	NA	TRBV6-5	TGTGCCAGCGGGAAAAATGAAAAACTGTTTTTT	CASGKNEKLFF
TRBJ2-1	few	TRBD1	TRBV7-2	TGTGCCAGCAGCGCCGGGGACAGGGTTGTTTACAATGAGCAGTTCTTC	CASSAGDRVVYNEQFF
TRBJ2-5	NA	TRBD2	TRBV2	TGTGCCAAACGGACTAGCGGACAAGAGACCCAGTACTTC	CAKRTSGQETQYF
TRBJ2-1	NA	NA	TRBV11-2	TGTGCCAGCAGCCCCTCTGGGGGGTTGGAGCAGTTCTTC	CASSPSGGLEQFF
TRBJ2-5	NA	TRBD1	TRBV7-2	TGTGCCAGCAGCCCGGGACAGGGGATGGCCCAGTACTTC	CASSPGQGMAQYF
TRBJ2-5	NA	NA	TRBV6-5	TGTGCCAGCAGTTACACAGGGTATGAAGAGACCCAGTACTTC	CASSYTGYEETQYF
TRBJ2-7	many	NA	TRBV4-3	TGCGCCAGCAGCCAAGATCAGGAGGCTTTGTTCGACGAGCAGTACTTC	CASSQDQEALFDEQYF
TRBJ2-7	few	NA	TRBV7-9	TGTGCCAGCAGCCCGCACAGGGATATCATCTACGAGCAGTACTTC	CASSPHRDIIYEQYF
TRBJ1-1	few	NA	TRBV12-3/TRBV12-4	TGTGCCAGCAGTGCCCGGGACCAGGGCACTGAAGCTTTCTTT	CASSARDQGTEAFF
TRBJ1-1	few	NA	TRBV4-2	TGTGCCAGCAGCCATGGGGGGGAGACTGAAGCTTTCTTT	CASSHGGETEAFF
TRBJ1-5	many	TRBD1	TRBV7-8	TGTGCCAGCAGCTTAGAAGGGACAGGGAGCAATCAGCCCCAGCATTTT	CASSLEGTGSNQPQHF
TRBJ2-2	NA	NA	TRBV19	TGTGCCAGTAGTAGGGAGGTGGTCAACGCCGGGGAGCTGTTTTTT	CASSREVVNAGELFF
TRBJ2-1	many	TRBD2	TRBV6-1	TGTGCCAGCAGCACTAGCGGGGGGTTCTACAATGAGCAGTTCTTC	CASSTSGGFYNEQFF
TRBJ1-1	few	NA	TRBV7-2	TGTGCCAGCAGCTACAGGTCGACTGAAGCTTTCTTT	CASSYRSTEAFF
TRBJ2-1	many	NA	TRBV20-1	TGCAGTGCTAGATCACAGGAAAATTCCTACAATGAGCAGTTCTTC	CSARSQENSYNEQFF
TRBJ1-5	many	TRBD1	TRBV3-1	TGTGCCAGCAGCGGAGGGACAGGGACGGGCAATCAGCCCCAGCATTTT	CASSGGTGTGNQPQHF
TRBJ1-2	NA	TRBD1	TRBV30	TGTGCCTGGAGTGTACGGGACAGGGGAGTTGGTGGCTACACCTTC	CAWSVRDRGVGGYTF